A selection of T cell receptor beta chains follows, all from one sample in a study of cytomegalovirus exposure and HLA in healthy donors. The assay was immunoSEQ multiplex PCR, and TCRdb's table has in-frame clones only and misses some. The table has around 92,000 clones, around four fifths seen once; the top ten hold 3% to 4%. Sequenced material: PBMCs. These receptors were obtained from a female donor in good health and CMV-seropositive. CDR3s include the opening cysteine and the closing phenylalanine or tryptophan. The D gene is left open where the match is weak. Expanded clones are given a class, and other clones once, few, many or no size at all.

j_gene: TRBJ2-1
abundance: .
v_gene: TRBV13
d_gene: .
CDR3aa: CASSLRSEGAYNEQFF
CDR3nt: TGTGCCAGCAGCCTTCGAAGCGAGGGGGCCTACAATGAGCAGTTCTTC

j_gene: TRBJ2-3
abundance: .
v_gene: TRBV5-1
d_gene: .
CDR3aa: CASSLDSPATDTQYF
CDR3nt: TGCGCCAGCAGCTTGGACAGCCCCGCCACAGATACGCAGTATTTT

j_gene: TRBJ1-4
abundance: .
v_gene: TRBV4-1
d_gene: .
CDR3aa: CASSQGQADEKLFF
CDR3nt: TGCGCCAGCAGCCAAGGACAGGCTGATGAAAAACTGTTTTTT

j_gene: TRBJ2-2
abundance: .
v_gene: TRBV9
d_gene: TRBD1
CDR3aa: CASSSEGTGADTGELFF
CDR3nt: TGTGCCAGCAGCTCAGAGGGGACAGGGGCGGACACCGGGGAGCTGTTTTTT

j_gene: TRBJ2-4
abundance: .
v_gene: TRBV19
d_gene: .
CDR3aa: CASNPPLAKNIQYF
CDR3nt: TGTGCCAGTAATCCCCCTCTAGCCAAAAACATTCAGTACTTC

j_gene: TRBJ1-3
abundance: medium-sized
v_gene: TRBV25-1
d_gene: TRBD1
CDR3aa: CASSPAMTGGEAGNTIYF
CDR3nt: TGTGCCAGCAGTCCCGCCATGACAGGGGGCGAAGCTGGAAACACCATATATTTT

j_gene: TRBJ2-5
abundance: .
v_gene: TRBV11-2
d_gene: TRBD2
CDR3aa: CASSPAASGRGAGANQYF
CDR3nt: TGTGCCAGCAGCCCCGCAGCTAGCGGGAGAGGGGCAGGGGCCAACCAGTACTTC

j_gene: TRBJ2-1
abundance: .
v_gene: TRBV6-5
d_gene: .
CDR3aa: CASRKRVSSYNEQFF
CDR3nt: TGTGCCAGCAGGAAGCGGGTTAGCTCCTACAATGAGCAGTTCTTC

j_gene: TRBJ1-4
abundance: .
v_gene: TRBV14
d_gene: .
CDR3aa: CASSLDSAAYEKLFF
CDR3nt: TGTGCCAGCAGTCTGGACAGTGCCGCTTATGAAAAACTGTTTTTT

j_gene: TRBJ2-3
abundance: .
v_gene: TRBV6-1
d_gene: TRBD2
CDR3aa: CASSEASASGRSDTQYF
CDR3nt: TGTGCCAGCAGTGAAGCCTCCGCTAGCGGGAGGTCAGATACGCAGTATTTT

j_gene: TRBJ2-7
abundance: .
v_gene: TRBV6-5
d_gene: .
CDR3aa: CASSRGINEQYF
CDR3nt: TGTGCCTCATCTCGGGGGATCAACGAGCAGTACTTC

j_gene: TRBJ1-2
abundance: .
v_gene: TRBV7-9
d_gene: TRBD1
CDR3aa: CSSTDLGQDGVYGYTF
CDR3nt: TGTTCCAGCACCGATTTAGGACAGGATGGCGTTTATGGCTACACCTTC

j_gene: TRBJ1-1
abundance: .
v_gene: TRBV4-1
d_gene: .
CDR3aa: CASSAQEGHNTEAFF
CDR3nt: TGCGCCAGCAGCGCCCAGGAGGGGCATAACACTGAAGCTTTCTTT

j_gene: TRBJ2-7
abundance: .
v_gene: TRBV19
d_gene: TRBD1
CDR3aa: CASTQGDSYEQYF
CDR3nt: TGTGCCAGTACTCAGGGGGACTCCTACGAGCAGTACTTC

j_gene: TRBJ1-2
abundance: .
v_gene: TRBV7-2
d_gene: TRBD1
CDR3aa: CASSLASAGQGYGYTF
CDR3nt: TGTGCCAGCAGCTTAGCTTCTGCGGGACAGGGCTATGGCTACACCTTC

j_gene: TRBJ2-7
abundance: .
v_gene: TRBV19
d_gene: .
CDR3aa: CASSITGESYEQYF
CDR3nt: TGTGCCAGTAGTATAACAGGAGAATCCTACGAGCAGTACTTC

j_gene: TRBJ2-7
abundance: .
v_gene: TRBV6-4
d_gene: TRBD2
CDR3aa: CASSETSGGYEQYF
CDR3nt: TGTGCCAGCAGTGAGACTAGCGGGGGTTACGAGCAGTACTTC

j_gene: TRBJ2-1
abundance: .
v_gene: TRBV6-5
d_gene: .
CDR3aa: CASSSGNEQFF
CDR3nt: TGTGCCAGCAGTTCAGGGAATGAGCAGTTCTTC

j_gene: TRBJ2-2
abundance: few
v_gene: TRBV7-9
d_gene: TRBD2
CDR3aa: CASSLLAGETGELFF
CDR3nt: TGTGCCAGCAGCCTACTAGCGGGAGAAACCGGGGAGCTGTTTTTT

j_gene: TRBJ2-4
abundance: few
v_gene: TRBV5-1
d_gene: .
CDR3aa: CASSLKAELNIQYF
CDR3nt: TGCGCCAGCAGCTTGAAGGCGGAACTAAACATTCAGTACTTC

j_gene: TRBJ2-3
abundance: .
v_gene: TRBV5-1
d_gene: TRBD2
CDR3aa: CASSSGTNPSTDTQYF
CDR3nt: TGCGCCAGCAGCTCCGGGACTAACCCTAGCACAGATACGCAGTATTTT

j_gene: TRBJ2-7
abundance: .
v_gene: TRBV15
d_gene: TRBD1
CDR3aa: CATSSLDRLYEQYF
CDR3nt: TGTGCCACCAGCAGCTTGGACAGGCTCTACGAGCAGTACTTC

j_gene: TRBJ2-1
abundance: .
v_gene: TRBV7-2
d_gene: TRBD2
CDR3aa: CASRPLGGSYNEQFF
CDR3nt: TGTGCCAGCAGACCTTTGGGGGGGTCCTACAATGAGCAGTTCTTC

j_gene: TRBJ2-7
abundance: once
v_gene: TRBV9
d_gene: TRBD1
CDR3aa: CASSSSSGTGSDEQYF
CDR3nt: TGTGCCAGCAGCTCATCATCCGGGACAGGGAGCGACGAGCAGTACTTC